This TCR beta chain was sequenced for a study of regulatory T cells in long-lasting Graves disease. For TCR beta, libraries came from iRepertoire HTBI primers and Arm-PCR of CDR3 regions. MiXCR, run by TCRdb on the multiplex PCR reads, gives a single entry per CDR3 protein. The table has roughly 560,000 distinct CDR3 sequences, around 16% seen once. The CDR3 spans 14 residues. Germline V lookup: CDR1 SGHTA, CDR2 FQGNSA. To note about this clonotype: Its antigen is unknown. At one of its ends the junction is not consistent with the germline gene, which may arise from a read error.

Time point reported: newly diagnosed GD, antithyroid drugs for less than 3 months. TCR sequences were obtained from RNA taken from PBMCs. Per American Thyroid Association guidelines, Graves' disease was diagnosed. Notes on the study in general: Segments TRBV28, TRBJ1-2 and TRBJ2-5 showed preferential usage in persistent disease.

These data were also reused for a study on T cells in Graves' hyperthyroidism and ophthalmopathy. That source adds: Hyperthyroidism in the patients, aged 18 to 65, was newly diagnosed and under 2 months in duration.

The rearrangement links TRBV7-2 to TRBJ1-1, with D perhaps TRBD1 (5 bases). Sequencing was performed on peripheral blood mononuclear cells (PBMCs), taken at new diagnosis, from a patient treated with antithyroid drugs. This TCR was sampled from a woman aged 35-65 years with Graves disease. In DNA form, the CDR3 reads TGTGCCAGCAGCAAGTACGGGGCGAACACTGGAGCTTTCTTT. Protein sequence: CASSKYGANTGAFF. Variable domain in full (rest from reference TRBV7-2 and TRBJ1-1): GAGVSQSPSNKVTEKGKDVELRCDPISGHTALYWYRQSLGQGLEFLIYFQGNSAPDKSGLPSDRFSAERTGGSVSTLTIQRTQQEDSAVYLCASSKYGANTGAFFGQGTRLTVV.